The clone carrying this TCR beta chain has only a few counts. Its antigen is still unknown. Repertoires were generated with immunoSEQ multiplex PCR, while TCRdb's copy carries only in-frame clones and drops some. The sample lists over 50,000 clones, 92% seen once, with roughly 5.2% in the top ten. These data come from a study of cytomegalovirus exposure and HLA in healthy donors. Whole-study findings and limits: Both high specificity and high sensitivity reportedly marked the classifier's diagnosis of cytomegalovirus status. Cytomegalovirus association was listed for around 170 TCR beta chains. Rarity held for most TCR sequences, but there were some public TCRs that occurred in many donors.

Germline V gene sequence: CDR1 SGHDT, CDR2 YYEEEE. V lost 6 bases to trimming and J lost 0 bases, with 16 bases between them. The CDR3 covers 16 residues. This TCR was sampled from a young man in good health and CMV-seropositive. The sequenced material came from PBMCs. V is TRBV5-6 and J is TRBJ2-1; perhaps TRBD2 as D (5 bases). CDR3 sequence: CASNRAEDSSYNEQFF. The CDR3 bases are TGTGCCAGCAACAGAGCGGAAGATAGCTCCTACAATGAGCAGTTCTTC.